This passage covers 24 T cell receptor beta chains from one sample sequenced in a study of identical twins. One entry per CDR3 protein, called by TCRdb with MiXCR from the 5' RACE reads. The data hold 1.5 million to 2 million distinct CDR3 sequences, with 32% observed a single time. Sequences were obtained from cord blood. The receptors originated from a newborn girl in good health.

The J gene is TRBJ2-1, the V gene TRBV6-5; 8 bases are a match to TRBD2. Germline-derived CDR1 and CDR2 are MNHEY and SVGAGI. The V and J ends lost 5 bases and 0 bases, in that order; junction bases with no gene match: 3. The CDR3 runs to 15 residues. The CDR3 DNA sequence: TGTGCCAGCAGTCCCGGGAGGGCCTCCTACAATGAGCAGTTCTTC. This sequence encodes CASSPGRASYNEQFF.

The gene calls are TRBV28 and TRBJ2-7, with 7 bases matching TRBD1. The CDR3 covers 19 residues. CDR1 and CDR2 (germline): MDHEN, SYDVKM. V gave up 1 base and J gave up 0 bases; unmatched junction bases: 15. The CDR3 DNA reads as TGTGCCAGCAGTTTATTCTTTATTCCGGGACAGACAATCTCCTACGAGCAGTACTTC. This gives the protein CASSLFFIPGQTISYEQYF.

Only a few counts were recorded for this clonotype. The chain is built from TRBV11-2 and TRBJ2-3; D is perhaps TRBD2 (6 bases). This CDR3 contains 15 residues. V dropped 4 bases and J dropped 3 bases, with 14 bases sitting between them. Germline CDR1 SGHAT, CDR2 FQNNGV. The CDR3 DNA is TGTGCCAGCAGCTCTACGGCTAGCGTGACAGATACGCAGTATTTT. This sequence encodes CASSSTASVTDTQYF.

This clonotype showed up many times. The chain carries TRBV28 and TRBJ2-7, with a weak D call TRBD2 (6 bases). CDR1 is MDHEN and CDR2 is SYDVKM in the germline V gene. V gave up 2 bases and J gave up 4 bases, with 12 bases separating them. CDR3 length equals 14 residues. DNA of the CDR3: TGTGCCAGCAGTTTAGAGGGAGGATATTACGAGCAGTACTTC. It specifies CASSLEGGYYEQYF. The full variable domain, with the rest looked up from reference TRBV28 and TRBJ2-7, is DVKVTQSSRYLVKRTGEKVFLECVQDMDHENMFWYRQDPGLGLRLIYFSYDVKMKEKGDIPEGYSVSREKKERFSLILESASTNQTSMYLCASSLEGGYYEQYFGPGTRLTVT.

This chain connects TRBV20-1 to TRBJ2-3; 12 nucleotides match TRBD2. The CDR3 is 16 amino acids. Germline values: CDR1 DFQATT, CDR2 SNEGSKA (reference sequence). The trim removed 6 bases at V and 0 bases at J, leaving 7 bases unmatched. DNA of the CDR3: TGCAGTGCGACTAGCGGGGGTTTTACTAGCACAGATACGCAGTATTTT. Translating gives CSATSGGFTSTDTQYF.

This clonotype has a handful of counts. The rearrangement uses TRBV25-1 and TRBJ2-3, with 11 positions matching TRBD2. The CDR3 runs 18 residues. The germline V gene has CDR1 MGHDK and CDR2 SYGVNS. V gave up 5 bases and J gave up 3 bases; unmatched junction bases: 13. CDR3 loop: CASSPPGTSGQETDTQYF. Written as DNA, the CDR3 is TGTGCCAGCAGTCCCCCCGGGACTAGCGGCCAAGAAACAGATACGCAGTATTTT.

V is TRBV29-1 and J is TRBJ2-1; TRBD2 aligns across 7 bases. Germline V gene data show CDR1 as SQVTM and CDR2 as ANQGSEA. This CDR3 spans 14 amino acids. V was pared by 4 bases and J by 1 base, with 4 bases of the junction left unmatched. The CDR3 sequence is CSVASGDSYNEQFF. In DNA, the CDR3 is TGCAGCGTTGCCAGCGGGGATTCCTACAATGAGCAGTTCTTC.

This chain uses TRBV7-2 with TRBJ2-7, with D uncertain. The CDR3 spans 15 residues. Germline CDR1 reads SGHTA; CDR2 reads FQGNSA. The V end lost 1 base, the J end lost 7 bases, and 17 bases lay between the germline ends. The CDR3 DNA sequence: TGTGCCAGCAGCTTAGTGCACTACTCCCGCAATGAGCAGTACTTC. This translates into CASSLVHYSRNEQYF.

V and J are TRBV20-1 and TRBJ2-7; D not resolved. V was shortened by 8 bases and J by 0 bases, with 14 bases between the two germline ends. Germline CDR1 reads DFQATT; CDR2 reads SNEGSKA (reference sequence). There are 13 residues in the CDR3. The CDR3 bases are TGCAGTACCCCATTACGGAGCTCCTACGAGCAGTACTTC. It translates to CSTPLRSSYEQYF.

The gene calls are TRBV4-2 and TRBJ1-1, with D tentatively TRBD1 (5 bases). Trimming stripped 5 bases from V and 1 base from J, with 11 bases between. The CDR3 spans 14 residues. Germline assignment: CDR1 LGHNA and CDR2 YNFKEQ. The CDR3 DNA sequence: TGTGCCAGCAGCACTCGGGACGGGAACACTGAAGCTTTCTTT. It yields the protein CASSTRDGNTEAFF.

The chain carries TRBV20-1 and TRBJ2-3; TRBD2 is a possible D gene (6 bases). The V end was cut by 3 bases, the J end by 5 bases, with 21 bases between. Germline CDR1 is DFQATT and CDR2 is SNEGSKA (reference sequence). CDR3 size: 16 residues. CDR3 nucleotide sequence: TGCAGTGCTAGGGATTTTAGCGGCGCCTCGGGAGATACGCAGTATTTT. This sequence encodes CSARDFSGASGDTQYF.

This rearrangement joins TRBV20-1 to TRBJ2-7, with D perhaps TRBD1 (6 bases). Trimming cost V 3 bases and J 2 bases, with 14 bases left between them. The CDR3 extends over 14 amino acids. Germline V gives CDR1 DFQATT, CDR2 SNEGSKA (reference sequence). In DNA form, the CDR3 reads TGCAGTGCTAGCGATGTCTGGGACACCTACGAGCAGTACTTC. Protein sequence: CSASDVWDTYEQYF.

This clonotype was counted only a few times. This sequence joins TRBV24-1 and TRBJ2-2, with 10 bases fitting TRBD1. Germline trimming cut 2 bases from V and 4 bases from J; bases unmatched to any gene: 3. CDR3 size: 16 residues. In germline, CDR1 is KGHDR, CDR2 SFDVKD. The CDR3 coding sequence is TGTGCCACCAGTGATTCCGGGACAGGGGTCACCGGGGAGCTGTTTTTT. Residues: CATSDSGTGVTGELFF.

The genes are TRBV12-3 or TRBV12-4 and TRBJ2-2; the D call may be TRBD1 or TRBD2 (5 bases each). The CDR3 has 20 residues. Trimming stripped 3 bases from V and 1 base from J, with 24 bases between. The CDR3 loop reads CASSFSGILWGAGNTGELFF. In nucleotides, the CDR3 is TGTGCCAGCAGTTTTTCGGGGATCCTGTGGGGCGCAGGGAACACCGGGGAGCTGTTTTTT.

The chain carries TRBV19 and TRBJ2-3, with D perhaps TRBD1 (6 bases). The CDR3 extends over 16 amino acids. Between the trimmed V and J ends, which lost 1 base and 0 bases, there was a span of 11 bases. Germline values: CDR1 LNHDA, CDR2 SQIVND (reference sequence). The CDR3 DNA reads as TGTGCCAGTAGTATAGGAGGGACAATTAGCACAGATACGCAGTATTTT. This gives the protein CASSIGGTISTDTQYF.

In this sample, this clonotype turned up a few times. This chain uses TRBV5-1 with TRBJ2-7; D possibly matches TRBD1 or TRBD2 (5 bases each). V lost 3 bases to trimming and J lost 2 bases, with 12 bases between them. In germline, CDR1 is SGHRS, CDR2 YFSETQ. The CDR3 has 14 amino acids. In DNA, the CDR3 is TGCGCCAGCAGCTGGGAAGGGACGACCTACGAGCAGTACTTC. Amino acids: CASSWEGTTYEQYF.

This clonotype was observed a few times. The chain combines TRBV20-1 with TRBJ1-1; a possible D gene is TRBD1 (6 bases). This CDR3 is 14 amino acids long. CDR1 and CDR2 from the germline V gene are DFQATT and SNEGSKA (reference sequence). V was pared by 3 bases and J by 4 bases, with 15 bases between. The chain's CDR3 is CSARAGLGGTEAFF. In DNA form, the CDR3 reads TGCAGTGCTAGGGCAGGGTTAGGGGGCACTGAAGCTTTCTTT.

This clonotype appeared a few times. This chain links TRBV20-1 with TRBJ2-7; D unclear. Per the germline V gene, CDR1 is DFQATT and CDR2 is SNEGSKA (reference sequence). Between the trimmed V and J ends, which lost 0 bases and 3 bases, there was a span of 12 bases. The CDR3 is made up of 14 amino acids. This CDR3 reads CSARDPADYYEQYF. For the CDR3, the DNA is TGCAGTGCTAGAGATCCGGCAGATTACTACGAGCAGTACTTC.

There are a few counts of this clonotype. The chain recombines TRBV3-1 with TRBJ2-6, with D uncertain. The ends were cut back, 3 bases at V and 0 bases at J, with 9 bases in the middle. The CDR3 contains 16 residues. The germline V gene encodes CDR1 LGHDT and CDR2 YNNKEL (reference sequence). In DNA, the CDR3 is TGTGCCAGCAGCCAGGAAAGGGTCTCTGGGGCCAACGTCCTGACTTTC. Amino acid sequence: CASSQERVSGANVLTF.

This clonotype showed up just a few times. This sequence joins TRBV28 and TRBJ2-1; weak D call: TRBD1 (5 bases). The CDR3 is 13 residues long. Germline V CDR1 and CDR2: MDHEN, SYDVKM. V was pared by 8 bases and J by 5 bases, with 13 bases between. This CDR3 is CASSGRAHNEQFF. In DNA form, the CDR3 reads TGTGCCAGCTCTGGCAGGGCCCACAATGAGCAGTTCTTC. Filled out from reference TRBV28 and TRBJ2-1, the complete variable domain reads DVKVTQSSRYLVKRTGEKVFLECVQDMDHENMFWYRQDPGLGLRLIYFSYDVKMKEKGDIPEGYSVSREKKERFSLILESASTNQTSMYLCASSGRAHNEQFFGPGTRLTVL.

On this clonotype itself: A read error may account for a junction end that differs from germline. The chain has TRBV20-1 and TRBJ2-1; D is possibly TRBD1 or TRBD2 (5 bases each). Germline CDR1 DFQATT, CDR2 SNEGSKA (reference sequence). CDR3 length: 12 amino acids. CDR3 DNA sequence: TGCAGGGCTAGTCCTCCGGGACGCCTGCAGTTCTTC. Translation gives CRASPPGRLQFF.

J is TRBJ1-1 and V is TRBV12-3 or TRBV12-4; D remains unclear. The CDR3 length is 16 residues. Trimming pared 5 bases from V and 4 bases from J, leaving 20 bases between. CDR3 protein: CASSPPRLSSGTEAFF. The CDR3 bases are TGTGCCAGCAGTCCGCCGAGACTCTCGTCGGGCACTGAAGCTTTCTTT.

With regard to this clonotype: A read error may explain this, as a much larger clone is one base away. The CDR3 loop reads CASSLGQGPYEQFF. CDR3 DNA sequence: TGTGCCAGCAGTTTGGGACAGGGCCCCTACGAGCAGTTCTTC. This chain uses TRBV27 with TRBJ2-1, with 9 bases fitting TRBD1. This CDR3 region has 14 residues. Germline CDR1 MNHEY, CDR2 SMNVEV (reference sequence). J lost 10 bases, V lost 3 bases, and 7 bases had no gene match.

The CDR3 nucleotides read TGTGCCAGCAGTTTAAAAGCGGGACAGGTGAACACTGAAGCTTTCTTT. Translating it yields CASSLKAGQVNTEAFF. The rearrangement joins TRBV27 to TRBJ1-1; 8 bases match TRBD1. The J segment lost 0 bases and the V segment lost 2 bases, leaving 5 bases of the junction unmatched. The CDR3 is 16 amino acids. The V gene's germline CDR1 is MNHEY and CDR2 SMNVEV (reference sequence).